The 3 T cell receptor beta chains listed next were all sequenced from one sample in a study of PD-1 blockade in mismatch repair-deficient tumors. Produced via immunoSEQ multiplex PCR; TCRdb's table is partial and in-frame only. The sample lists 100,000 to 150,000 clones, more than 85% occurring once. This specimen was peripheral blood, taken 44 weeks after starting pembrolizumab. The receptor source for this set is an adult with mismatch repair-deficient cancer.

The chain is built from TRBV7-9 and TRBJ2-7, with 8 positions matching TRBD2. CDR1 and CDR2 (germline): SEHNR, FQNEAQ (reference sequence). Trimming removed 1 base from V and 6 bases from J; junction bases left unmatched: 8. This CDR3 is 15 amino acids long. CDR3 loop: CASSLVSGSLPEQYF. The CDR3 DNA sequence: TGTGCCAGCAGCTTAGTAAGCGGGAGTTTACCCGAGCAGTACTTC.

The chain combines TRBV27 with TRBJ2-3, with D perhaps matching TRBD2 (6 bases). The CDR3 runs to 15 residues. V was shortened by 4 bases and J by 0 bases, with 11 bases between the two germline ends. Germline V gene lookup returns CDR1 MNHEY and CDR2 SMNVEV (reference sequence). The CDR3 loop is CASSSSSVSTDTQYF. CDR3 nucleotides: TGTGCCAGCAGTTCATCTAGCGTTAGCACAGATACGCAGTATTTT.

The chain joins TRBV2 to TRBJ1-3; D remains ambiguous. V was cut by 2 bases and J by 1 base, with 9 bases left in between. The CDR3 covers 15 residues. CDR1 is SNHLY and CDR2 is FYNNEI in the germline V gene. The CDR3 coding sequence is TGTGCCAGCAGTGAAACCGGCGGATCTGGAAACACCATATATTTT. Translated, it gives CASSETGGSGNTIYF.